The clone carrying this TCR beta chain is a singleton in its sample. The CDR3 has 13 amino acids. Germline V gene lookup returns CDR1 MNHEY and CDR2 SMNVEV (reference sequence). Trimming stripped 6 bases from V and 4 bases from J, with 12 bases between. Original methodology: It was from reference gene primer amplification that nucleated cell counts were estimated. Produced via immunoSEQ multiplex PCR; TCRdb's table is partial and in-frame only. D and trimming come from the DNA, and the V and J calls and clone size come from that table. The data contain about 160,000 clones, 79% of them singletons. The data are from a study of blood T cell repertoires in COVID-19.

This chain connects TRBV27 to TRBJ1-1, with D unclear. The sequencing input was peripheral blood. The receptor's source is a woman aged 60-70 years with COVID-19, enrolled during active disease. In DNA form, the CDR3 reads TGTGCCAGCAGCTTGACGGCGGCCACTGAAGCTTTCTTT. Translation gives CASSLTAATEAFF.